The clone carrying this T cell receptor beta chain was seen many times. Antigen specificity is unknown. These data originate in a study of T cells after yellow fever vaccination. Study summary: SMART-Seq v4 Ultra Low Input served to prepare low-cell-number fractions.

Study results and caveats: Re-detected after boosting: most primary clones, 96% of CD4 and 88% of CD8.

One entry per CDR3 protein results from TCRdb running MiXCR on the 5' RACE reads. The data show fewer than 90,000 distinct CDR3 sequences, with roughly 6.9% seen just once and around 32% held by the top ten. The source of this sequence is a man younger than 30 who received the YFV17D yellow fever vaccine. Material: CD8+ T cells sorted from PBMCs, obtained about 5 days after the first yellow fever vaccination.

The CDR3: CASSLENSGNTQYF. The CDR3 bases are TGTGCCAGCAGCTTAGAAAACTCGGGAAATACGCAGTATTTT. The genes are TRBV7-8 and TRBJ2-3, with D tentatively TRBD2 (5 bases). The germline gives CDR1 SGHVS, CDR2 FQNEAQ. Trimming took off 1 base at V and 7 bases at J, with 12 bases between the two ends. The CDR3 sequence is 14 residues long.